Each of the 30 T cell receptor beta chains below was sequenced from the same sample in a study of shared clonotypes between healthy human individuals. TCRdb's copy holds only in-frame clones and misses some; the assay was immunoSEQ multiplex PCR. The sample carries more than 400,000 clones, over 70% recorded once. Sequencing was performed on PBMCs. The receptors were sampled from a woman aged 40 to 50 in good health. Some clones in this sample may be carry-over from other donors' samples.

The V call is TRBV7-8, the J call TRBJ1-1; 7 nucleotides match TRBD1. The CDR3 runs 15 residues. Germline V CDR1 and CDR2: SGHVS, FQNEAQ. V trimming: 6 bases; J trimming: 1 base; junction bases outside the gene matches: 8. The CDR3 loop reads CASSSNRGWNTEAFF. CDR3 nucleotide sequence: TGTGCCAGCAGTTCAAACAGGGGATGGAACACTGAAGCTTTCTTT.

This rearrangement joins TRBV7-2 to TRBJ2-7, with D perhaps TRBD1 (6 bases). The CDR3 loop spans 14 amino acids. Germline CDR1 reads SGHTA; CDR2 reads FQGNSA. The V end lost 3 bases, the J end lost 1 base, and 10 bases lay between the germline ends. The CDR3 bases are TGTGCCAGCAGCTTGTGGACAGCATCCTACGAGCAGTACTTC. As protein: CASSLWTASYEQYF.

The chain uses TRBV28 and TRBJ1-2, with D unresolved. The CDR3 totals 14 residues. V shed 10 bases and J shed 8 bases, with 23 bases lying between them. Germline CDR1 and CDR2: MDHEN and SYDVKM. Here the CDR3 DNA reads TGTGCCACCCCCGGGGAGAGCCGAATCGGAGGCTACACCTTC. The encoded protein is CATPGESRIGGYTF.

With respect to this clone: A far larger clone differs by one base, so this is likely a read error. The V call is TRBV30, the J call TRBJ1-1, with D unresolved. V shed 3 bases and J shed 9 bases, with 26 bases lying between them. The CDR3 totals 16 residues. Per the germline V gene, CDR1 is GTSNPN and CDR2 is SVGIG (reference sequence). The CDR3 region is CAWRPKLGPGGDKAFF. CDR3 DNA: TGTGCCTGGAGGCCGAAGTTAGGACCCGGCGGGGATAAAGCTTTCTTT.

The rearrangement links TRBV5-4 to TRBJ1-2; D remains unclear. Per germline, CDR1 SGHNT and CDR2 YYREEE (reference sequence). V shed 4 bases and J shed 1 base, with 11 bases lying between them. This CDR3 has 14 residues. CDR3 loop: CASSRDNGNYGYTF. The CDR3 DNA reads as TGTGCCAGCAGCCGTGACAACGGTAACTATGGCTACACCTTC.

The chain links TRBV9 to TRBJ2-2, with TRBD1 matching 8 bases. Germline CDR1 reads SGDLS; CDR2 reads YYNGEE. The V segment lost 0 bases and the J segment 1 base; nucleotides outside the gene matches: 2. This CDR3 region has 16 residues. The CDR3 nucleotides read TGTGCCAGCAGCGTAGATGGACAGGGGAACACCGGGGAGCTGTTTTTT. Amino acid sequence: CASSVDGQGNTGELFF.

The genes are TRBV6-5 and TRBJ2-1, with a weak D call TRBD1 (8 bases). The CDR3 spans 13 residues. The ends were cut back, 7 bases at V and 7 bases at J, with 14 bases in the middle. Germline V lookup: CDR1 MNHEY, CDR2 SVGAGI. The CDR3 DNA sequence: TGTGCCAGCACCAGGGGGCGGGGGAATGAGCAGTTCTTC. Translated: CASTRGRGNEQFF.

CDR3 sequence (DNA): TGTGCCAGCAGCTTACCCCTAGCGGGAGGAGGTGAGCAGTTCTTC. This translates into CASSLPLAGGGEQFF. This chain links TRBV11-2 with TRBJ2-1, with 11 bases lining up with TRBD2. Germline V gene lookup returns CDR1 SGHAT and CDR2 FQNNGV. The CDR3 runs to 15 residues. V was clipped by 2 bases and J by 9 bases; unmatched bases: 6.

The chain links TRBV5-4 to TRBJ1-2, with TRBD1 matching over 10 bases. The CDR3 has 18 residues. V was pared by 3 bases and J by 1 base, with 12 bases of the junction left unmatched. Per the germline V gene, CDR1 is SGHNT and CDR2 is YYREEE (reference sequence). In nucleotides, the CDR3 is TGTGCCAGCAGCTCCCAAGTGGACAGGGGGTCCCTTAACTATGGCTACACCTTC. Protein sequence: CASSSQVDRGSLNYGYTF. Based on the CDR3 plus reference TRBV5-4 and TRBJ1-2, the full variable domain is ETGVTQSPTHLIKTRGQQVTLRCSSQSGHNTVSWYQQALGQGPQFIFQYYREEENGRGNFPPRFSGLQFPNYSSELNVNALELDDSALYLCASSSQVDRGSLNYGYTFGSGTRLTVV.

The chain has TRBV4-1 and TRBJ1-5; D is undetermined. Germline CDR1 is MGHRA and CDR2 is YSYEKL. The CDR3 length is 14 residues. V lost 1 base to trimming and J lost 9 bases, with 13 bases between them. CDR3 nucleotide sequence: TGCGCCAGCAGCCAAGTCGCCCGCTCCGCGCCCCAGCATTTT. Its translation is CASSQVARSAPQHF.

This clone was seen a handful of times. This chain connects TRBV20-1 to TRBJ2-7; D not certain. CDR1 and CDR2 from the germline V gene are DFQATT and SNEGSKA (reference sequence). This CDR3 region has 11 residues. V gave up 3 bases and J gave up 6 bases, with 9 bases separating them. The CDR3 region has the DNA TGCAGTGCTAGTGGCCCCCTCGAGCAGTACTTC. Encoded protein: CSASGPLEQYF.

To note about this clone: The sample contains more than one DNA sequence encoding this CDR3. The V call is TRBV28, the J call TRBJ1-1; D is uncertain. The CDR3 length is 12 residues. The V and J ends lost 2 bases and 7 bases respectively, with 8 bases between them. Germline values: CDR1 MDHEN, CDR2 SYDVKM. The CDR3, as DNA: TGTGCCAGCAGTTTAGGACCATTTGAAGCTTTCTTT. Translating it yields CASSLGPFEAFF.

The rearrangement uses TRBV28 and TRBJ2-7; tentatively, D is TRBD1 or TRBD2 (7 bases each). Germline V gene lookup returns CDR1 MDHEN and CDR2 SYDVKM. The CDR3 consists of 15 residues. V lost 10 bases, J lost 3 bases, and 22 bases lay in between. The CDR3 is CAITLGGGQNYEQYF. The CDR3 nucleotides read TGTGCCATCACACTAGGGGGGGGACAGAACTACGAGCAGTACTTC.

The CDR3 region is CASSDTPGTGELFF. Here the CDR3 DNA reads TGCGCCAGCAGCGATACCCCGGGGACCGGGGAGCTGTTTTTT. The chain couples TRBV5-1 to TRBJ2-2, with D possibly TRBD2 on 5 matching bases. This CDR3 region has 14 residues. V was pared by 4 bases and J by 5 bases, with 12 bases between. Germline CDR1 SGHRS, CDR2 YFSETQ. Variable domain in full (rest from reference TRBV5-1 and TRBJ2-2): KAGVTQTPRYLIKTRGQQVTLSCSPISGHRSVSWYQQTPGQGLQFLFEYFSETQRNKGNFPGRFSGRQFSNSRSEMNVSTLELGDSALYLCASSDTPGTGELFFGEGSRLTVL.

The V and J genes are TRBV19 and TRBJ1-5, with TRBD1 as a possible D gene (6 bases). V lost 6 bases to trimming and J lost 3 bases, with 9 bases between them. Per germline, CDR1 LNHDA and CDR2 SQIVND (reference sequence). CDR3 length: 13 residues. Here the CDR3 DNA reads TGTGCCAGTAGCGGACAGAACAATCAGCCCCAGCATTTT. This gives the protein CASSGQNNQPQHF.

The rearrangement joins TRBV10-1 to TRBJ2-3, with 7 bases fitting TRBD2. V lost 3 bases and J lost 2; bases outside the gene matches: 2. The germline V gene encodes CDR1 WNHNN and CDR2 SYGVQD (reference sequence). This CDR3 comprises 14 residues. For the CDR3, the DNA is TGCGCCAGCAGTGATCGGGACTACACAGATACGCAGTATTTT. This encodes CASSDRDYTDTQYF.

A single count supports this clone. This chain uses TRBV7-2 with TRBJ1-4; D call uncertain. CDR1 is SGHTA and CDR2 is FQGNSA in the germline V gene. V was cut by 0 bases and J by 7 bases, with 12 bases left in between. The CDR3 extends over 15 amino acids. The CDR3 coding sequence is TGTGCCAGCAGCTTAGCGCAAGGATGGGGTGAAAAACTGTTTTTT. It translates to CASSLAQGWGEKLFF.

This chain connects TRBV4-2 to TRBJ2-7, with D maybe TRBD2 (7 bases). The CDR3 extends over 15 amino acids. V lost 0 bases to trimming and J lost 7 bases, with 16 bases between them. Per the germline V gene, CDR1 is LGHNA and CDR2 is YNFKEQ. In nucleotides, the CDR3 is TGTGCCAGCAGCCAAGATCGGGGGGCTAGCGGAGAGCAGTACTTC. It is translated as CASSQDRGASGEQYF.

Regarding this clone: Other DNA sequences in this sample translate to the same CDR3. CDR3 DNA: TGTGCCAGCAGCGTAAGCTCTGGGGCCAACGTCCTGACTTTC. Its translation is CASSVSSGANVLTF. This rearrangement joins TRBV9 to TRBJ2-6, with unresolved D. Germline CDR1 SGDLS, CDR2 YYNGEE. The V end was cut by 1 base, the J end by 0 bases, with 2 bases between. CDR3 length: 14 amino acids.

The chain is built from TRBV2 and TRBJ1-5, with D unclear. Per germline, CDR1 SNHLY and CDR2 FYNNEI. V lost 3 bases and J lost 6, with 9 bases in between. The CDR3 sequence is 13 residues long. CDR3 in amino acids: CASSENRLQPQHF. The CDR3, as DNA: TGTGCCAGCAGTGAGAACCGGCTTCAGCCCCAGCATTTT. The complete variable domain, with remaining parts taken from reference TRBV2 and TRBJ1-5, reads EPEVTQTPSHQVTQMGQEVILRCVPISNHLYFYWYRQILGQKVEFLVSFYNNEISEKSEIFDDQFSVERPDGSNFTLKIRSTKLEDSAMYFCASSENRLQPQHFGDGTRLSIL.

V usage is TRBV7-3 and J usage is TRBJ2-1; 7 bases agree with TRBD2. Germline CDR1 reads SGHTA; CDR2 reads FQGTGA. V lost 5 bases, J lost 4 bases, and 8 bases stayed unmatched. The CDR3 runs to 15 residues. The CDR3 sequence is CASSAGAASYNEQFF. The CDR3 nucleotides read TGTGCCAGCAGCGCGGGAGCCGCTTCTTACAATGAGCAGTTCTTC.

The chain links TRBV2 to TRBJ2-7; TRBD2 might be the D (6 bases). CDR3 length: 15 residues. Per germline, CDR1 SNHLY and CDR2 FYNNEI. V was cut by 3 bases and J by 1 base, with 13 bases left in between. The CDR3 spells CASSDPGTPSYEQYF. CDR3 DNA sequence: TGTGCCAGCAGTGATCCGGGGACTCCGTCCTACGAGCAGTACTTC.

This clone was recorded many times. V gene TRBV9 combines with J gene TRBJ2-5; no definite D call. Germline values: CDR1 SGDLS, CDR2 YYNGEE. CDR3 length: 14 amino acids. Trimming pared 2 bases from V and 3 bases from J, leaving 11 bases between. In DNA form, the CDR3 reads TGTGCCAGCAGCGTTGGGCCCCTCGAAGAGACCCAGTACTTC. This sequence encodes CASSVGPLEETQYF.

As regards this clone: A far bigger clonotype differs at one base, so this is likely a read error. The CDR3 region is CAWSRDRDGDCGYTF. CDR3 nucleotide sequence: TGTGCCTGGAGCCGGGACAGGGATGGGGACTGTGGCTACACCTTC. V is TRBV30 and J is TRBJ1-2, with 9 bases identical to TRBD1. Germline lookup yields CDR1 GTSNPN and CDR2 SVGIG (reference sequence). J gave up 7 bases and V 3 bases, and 12 bases lay outside the gene matches. The CDR3 covers 15 residues. Variable domain in full (rest from reference TRBV30 and TRBJ1-2): SQTIHQWPATLVQPVGSPLSLECTVEGTSNPNLYWYRQAAGRGLQLLFYSVGIGQISSEVPQNLSASRPQDRQFILSSKKLLLSDSGFYLCAWSRDRDGDCGYTFGSGTRLTVV.

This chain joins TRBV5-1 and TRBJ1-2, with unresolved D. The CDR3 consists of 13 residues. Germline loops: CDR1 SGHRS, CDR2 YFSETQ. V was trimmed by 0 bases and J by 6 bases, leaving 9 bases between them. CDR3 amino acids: CASSLALGDGYTF. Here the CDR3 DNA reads TGCGCCAGCAGCTTGGCCCTGGGTGATGGCTACACCTTC.

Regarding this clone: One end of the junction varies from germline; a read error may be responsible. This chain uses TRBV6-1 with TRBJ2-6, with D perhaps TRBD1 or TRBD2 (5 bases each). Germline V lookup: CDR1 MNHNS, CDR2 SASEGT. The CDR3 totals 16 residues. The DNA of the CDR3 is TGTGCCAGTAGTGAATTGGACTTCCCTGGGGCCAACGCCCTGACTTTC. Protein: CASSELDFPGANALTF.

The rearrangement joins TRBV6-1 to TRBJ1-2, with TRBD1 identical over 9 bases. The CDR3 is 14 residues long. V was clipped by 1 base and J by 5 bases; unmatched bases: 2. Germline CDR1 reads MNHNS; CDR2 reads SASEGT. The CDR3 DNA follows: TGTGCCAGCAGTGAAGATGGGACAGGGTATGGCTACACCTTC. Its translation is CASSEDGTGYGYTF.

The chain's CDR3 is CASSPGSAGGELFF. As DNA, the CDR3 is TGCGCCAGCAGCCCCGGGTCGGCGGGCGGGGAGCTGTTTTTT. V usage is TRBV5-1 and J usage is TRBJ2-2; possible D gene TRBD2, 5 bases. Deletions cut 4 bases from V and 7 bases from J, with 14 bases between. In germline, CDR1 is SGHRS, CDR2 YFSETQ. This CDR3 spans 14 amino acids.

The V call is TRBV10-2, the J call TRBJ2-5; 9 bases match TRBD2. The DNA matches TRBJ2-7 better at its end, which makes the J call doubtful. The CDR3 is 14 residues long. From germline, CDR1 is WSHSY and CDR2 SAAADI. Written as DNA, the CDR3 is TGCGCCAGCAGACCGGGACTAGCTACCCACGAGCAGTACTTC. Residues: CASRPGLATHEQYF.

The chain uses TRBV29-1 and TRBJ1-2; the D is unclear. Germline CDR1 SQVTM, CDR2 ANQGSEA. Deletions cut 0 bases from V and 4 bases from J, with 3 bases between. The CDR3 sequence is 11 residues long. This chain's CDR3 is CSVEESYGYTF. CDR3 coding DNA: TGCAGCGTTGAAGAATCCTATGGCTACACCTTC.